The entry that follows covers one T cell receptor beta chain sequence. This clone was observed a handful of times. The specificity of this receptor is unknown. Within one base of it there is no much larger clone, and no base qualities were kept. Sequences SGDLS (CDR1) and YYNGEE (CDR2) are obtained from the germline V gene. The CDR3 sequence holds 14 residues, the cysteine and phenylalanine included. Only the CDR3 DNA is retained, 42 bases long and in frame from the first base. Ends trimmed: V by 4 bases, J by 6 bases; bases unmatched to a gene: 10. This specimen belongs to a study of hypomethylating agent response in myelodysplastic syndrome (dated by TCRdb to the early 2020s). General notes on the study: Patients were treated with the hypomethylating agents azacitidine (about 75% of the 11) or decitabine (3 of 11). Among the myelodysplastic syndrome patients in the cohort, several were male and 2 were female. Patients had a mean age of approximately 72 +/- 6.3 years, and a diploid cytogenetic profile was the most common. TET2 mutation was identified most frequently, being present in about 50% of the 11 patients. About six patients had a response of complete response or hematologic improvement, and roughly five patients did not respond. Complete response or hematologic improvement counted as response, and patients meeting neither criterion were classed as non-responders. General study outcomes and caveats: After treatment with a hypomethylating agent, no significant changes in richness, rarefaction diversity or clonality were seen, whether all patients were considered together or each response group separately. The shared GLIPH2 clusters might recognize novel MDS antigens, but this possibility was not confirmed and requires experimental validation. The healthy control donors were not matched in age to the MDS patients, and this mismatch could have affected the comparison between MDS and healthy donors. Only about a dozen patients were analyzed, so the study cohort was small. Novel clonotypes emerged more often in responders, while non-responders showed more contracted clonotypes after treatment.

Library method: the immunoSEQ multiplex PCR assay. Survey resolution was used, with two replicates of approximately 200 ng each, totaling roughly 400 ng of DNA per sample. The hsTCRB kit detected rearranged TCRB sequences in genomic DNA using multiplex PCR primers targeting V and J genes. The first PCR used the QIAGEN Multiplex PCR Kit for around 33 cycles to amplify the CDR3 region. Sample barcodes and Illumina adapters were attached to each replicate during a second PCR lasting around 8 cycles. A QuantStudio 6 together with the KAPA library quantification kit was used to quantify the pooled libraries. Roughly 14 pM of pooled libraries were sequenced on an Illumina MiSeq with 156-cycle single-end reads and a 15-cycle index read. Under the source paper's analysis protocol: VDJdb annotation flagged less than 2% of roughly 170,000 unique clonotypes as previously reported viral-epitope-specific. The immunoSEQ Data Assistant and immunoSEQ Analyzer converted raw reads into normalized, annotated TCRB repertoires. Clonotype analysis used the immunarch R package version 0.6.5 and BioAnalyzer. Richness was estimated after downsampling every repertoire to the clone count of the smallest repertoire. Clonotypes were classified as expanded, contracted or novel by Fisher's exact tests, with novel defined as zero frequency before treatment. Significantly changed CDR3 beta sequences were clustered with GLIPH2 using simulation_depth=1000 and kmer_min_depth=3, and CDR3s shorter than five residues were excluded. Drawn from immuneACCESS, this table holds only the in-frame rearrangements with V and J called that TCRdb kept. Clones are partly lost; checked studies trace under half to an unresolved V gene and leave the rest unexplained. Clone size and V and J calls were adopted from that table, with D and trimming inferred from the DNA. This sample lists some 3,000 clones; about four fifths were detected once. The top ten constitute about 12% of the sample.

Bulk bone marrow was analyzed without sorting T-cell subsets. Bone marrow from 11 myelodysplastic syndrome patients was immunosequenced for TCR beta CDR3 regions before and after hypomethylating agent therapy. Each patient contributed a baseline bone marrow plus two to three bone marrows at different post-treatment timepoints for longitudinal repertoire tracking. Genomic DNA was extracted from whole bone marrow, and quality was checked by TapeStation, NanoDrop OneC and PicoGreen assays. The sequence derives from a human donor with myelodysplastic syndrome. This receptor chain uses TRBV9 and TRBJ2-7, with 7 junctional bases fitting TRBD2. Sequencing was performed on bone marrow, taken before or after starting hypomethylating agent treatment for myelodysplastic syndrome (not recorded which). The bases read TGTGCCAGCAGCTTAGGACTAGGTTCTTCCGAGCAGTACTTC. The resulting protein is CASSLGLGSSEQYF.